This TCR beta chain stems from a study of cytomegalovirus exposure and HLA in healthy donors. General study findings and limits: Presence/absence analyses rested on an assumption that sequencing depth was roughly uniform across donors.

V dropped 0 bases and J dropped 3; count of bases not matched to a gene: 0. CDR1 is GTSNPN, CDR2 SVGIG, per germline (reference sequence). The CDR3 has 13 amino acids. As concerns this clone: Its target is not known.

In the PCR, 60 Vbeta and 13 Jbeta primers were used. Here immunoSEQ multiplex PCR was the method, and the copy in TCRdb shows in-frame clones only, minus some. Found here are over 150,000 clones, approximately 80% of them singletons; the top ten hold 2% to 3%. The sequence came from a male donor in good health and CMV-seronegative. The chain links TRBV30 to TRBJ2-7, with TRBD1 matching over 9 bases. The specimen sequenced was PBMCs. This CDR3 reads CAWSVGQGYEQYF. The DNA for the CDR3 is TGTGCCTGGAGTGTGGGACAGGGCTACGAGCAGTACTTC. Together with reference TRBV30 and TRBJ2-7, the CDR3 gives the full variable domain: SQTIHQWPATLVQPVGSPLSLECTVEGTSNPNLYWYRQAAGRGLQLLFYSVGIGQISSEVPQNLSASRPQDRQFILSSKKLLLSDSGFYLCAWSVGQGYEQYFGPGTRLTVT.